The 24 T cell receptor beta chains below all came from one sample that was sequenced in a study of T cells in narcolepsy. Profiled with immunoSEQ multiplex PCR; TCRdb holds only in-frame clones, not every one. The table records about 31,000 clones, roughly 78% of them present only once. Sequencing was carried out using CD45RA- memory CD4+ T cells from PBMCs. These TCRs come from a human donor with narcolepsy.

This clone was seen just once. V is TRBV6-1 and J is TRBJ1-5; D call uncertain. There are 12 residues in the CDR3. V was pared by 2 bases and J by 11 bases, with 10 bases between. The germline V gene has CDR1 MNHNS and CDR2 SASEGT. The chain's CDR3 is CASSERGFAQHF. The CDR3 DNA reads TGTGCCAGCAGTGAACGAGGATTCGCCCAGCATTTT.

The CDR3 sequence: CAINLKGSASYNEQFF. The CDR3 DNA follows: TGTGCCATCAACTTGAAGGGGAGCGCCTCTTACAATGAGCAGTTCTTC. The V gene is TRBV10-3, the J gene TRBJ2-1; the D gene could be TRBD1 or TRBD2 (5 bases each). The germline V gene has CDR1 ENHRY and CDR2 SYGVKD. V was trimmed by 7 bases and J by 4 bases, leaving 20 bases between them. The CDR3 contains 16 residues.

This clone was counted between two and nine times. The J gene is TRBJ1-3, the V gene TRBV6-6; D gene uncertain. V lost 0 bases and J 1 base, leaving 7 bases between the germline ends. The CDR3 covers 15 residues. CDR1 MNHNY and CDR2 SVGAGI come from the germline V gene (reference sequence). CDR3 coding DNA: TGTGCCAGCAGTTACTCTCAGAATTCTGGAAACACCATATATTTT. Translated: CASSYSQNSGNTIYF.

This clone was recorded only once. The rearrangement uses TRBV5-1 and TRBJ2-5, with TRBD1 matching over 9 bases. The CDR3 spans 16 residues. The junction had 11 bases not matched to a gene; V was cut back by 4 bases and J by 4 bases. The V gene's germline CDR1 is SGHRS and CDR2 YFSETQ. CDR3 protein: CASSGGTGRGPETQYF. The DNA for the CDR3 is TGCGCCAGCAGCGGGGGGACAGGGAGGGGTCCAGAGACCCAGTACTTC.

V and J are TRBV18 and TRBJ2-4; 10 nucleotides match TRBD2. Germline V lookup: CDR1 KGHSH, CDR2 LQKENI. With V trimmed by 3 bases and J by 3 bases, 17 bases remained unmatched. The CDR3 extends over 20 amino acids. The CDR3 here is CASSPQTSGPSRGYKNIQYF. DNA of the CDR3: TGTGCCAGCTCACCTCAGACTAGCGGGCCCTCTCGGGGATACAAAAACATTCAGTACTTC.

The gene calls are TRBV13 and TRBJ2-3, with 7 nucleotides matching TRBD2. Trimming cost V 3 bases and J 2 bases; bases outside gene matches: 5. This CDR3 region has 15 residues. The V gene's germline CDR1 is PRHDT and CDR2 FYEKMQ (reference sequence). CDR3 sequence (DNA): TGTGCCAGCAGCTTGACTAGCAGATACACAGATACGCAGTATTTT. Its protein is CASSLTSRYTDTQYF. Looking up the rest from reference TRBV13 and TRBJ2-3 gives the full variable domain: AAGVIQSPRHLIKEKRETATLKCYPIPRHDTVYWYQQGPGQDPQFLISFYEKMQSDKGSIPDRFSAQQFSDYHSELNMSSLELGDSALYFCASSLTSRYTDTQYFGPGTRLTVL.

V and J are TRBV29-1 and TRBJ2-1; the D gene is possibly TRBD1 (6 bases). The germline V gene has CDR1 SQVTM and CDR2 ANQGSEA. V was cut by 1 base and J by 9 bases, with 16 bases left in between. This CDR3 contains 14 residues. This CDR3 reads CSVEGGGTAVEQFF. In DNA form, the CDR3 reads TGCAGCGTTGAAGGAGGGGGTACAGCCGTTGAGCAGTTCTTC.

The chain carries TRBV10-1 and TRBJ2-5; 9 nucleotides line up with TRBD2. Trimming at V came to 5 bases and at J to 4 bases, leaving 8 bases not matched to a gene. Germline-derived CDR1 and CDR2 are WNHNN and SYGVQD (reference sequence). The CDR3 runs to 15 residues. The CDR3 nucleotides are TGCGCCAGCAGTCTGGGGACTAGCAAGGGAGAGACCCAGTACTTC. Residues: CASSLGTSKGETQYF.

This clone came up a few times. The DNA of the CDR3 is TGTGCCAGCAGCTTGGACCGCACAGATACGCAGTATTTT. Protein sequence: CASSLDRTDTQYF. The gene calls are TRBV5-4 and TRBJ2-3; D remains unclear. V shed 0 bases and J shed 1 base, with 3 bases lying between them. CDR3 size: 13 residues. Germline CDR1 and CDR2: SGHNT and YYREEE (reference sequence).

This chain joins TRBV5-1 and TRBJ2-2, with 7 bases aligning to TRBD1. Trimming removed 7 bases from V and 4 bases from J; junction bases left unmatched: 13. The CDR3 has 16 amino acids. Germline loops: CDR1 SGHRS, CDR2 YFSETQ. The CDR3 coding sequence is TGCGCCAGCCGAAGCAAACGGGACAGAGGCACCGGGGAGCTGTTTTTT. It specifies CASRSKRDRGTGELFF.

The genes are TRBV7-9 and TRBJ2-7, with 7 nucleotides matching TRBD2. The length of the CDR3 is 14 residues. CDR1 is SEHNR, CDR2 FQNEAQ, per germline (reference sequence). The V and J ends lost 2 bases and 5 bases, in that order; junction bases with no gene match: 6. The CDR3 protein is CASSLTLAGDEQYF. In nucleotides, the CDR3 is TGTGCCAGCAGCTTAACGCTGGCGGGAGACGAGCAGTACTTC. Full variable domain (remainder filled in from reference TRBV7-9 and TRBJ2-7): DTGVSQNPRHKITKRGQNVTFRCDPISEHNRLYWYRQTLGQGPEFLTYFQNEAQLEKSRLLSDRFSAERPKGSFSTLEIQRTEQGDSAMYLCASSLTLAGDEQYFGPGTRLTVT.

With regard to this clone: An end of the junction differs from the germline gene, which may be a read error. This chain links TRBV11-2 with TRBJ2-7; possibly TRBD1 for D (5 bases). This CDR3 is built from 17 residues. Germline CDR1 SGHAT, CDR2 FQNNGV. The DNA for the CDR3 is TGTGCCAGCACCTTACTAATCAGGCAGGGAATCCCCTACGAGCAGTACTTC. This gives the protein CASTLLIRQGIPYEQYF.

The rearrangement uses TRBV6-5 and TRBJ2-7, with D perhaps matching TRBD2 (5 bases). This CDR3 is built from 15 residues. Per the germline V gene, CDR1 is MNHEY and CDR2 is SVGAGI. The V gene lost 4 bases and the J gene lost 3 bases, with 16 bases spanning the gap. CDR3 in amino acids: CASSSPTLAGYEQYF. The CDR3 nucleotides are TGTGCCAGCAGTTCACCGACCCTAGCAGGCTACGAGCAGTACTTC.

This clone was seen a few times. The rearrangement uses TRBV20-1 and TRBJ2-5; D is unclear. The V end lost 5 bases, the J end lost 6 bases, and 10 bases lay between the germline ends. CDR1 and CDR2 (germline): DFQATT, SNEGSKA (reference sequence). The length of the CDR3 is 11 residues. CDR3 in DNA: TGCAGTGCTTATAAAGGTCAGACCCAGTACTTC. It encodes CSAYKGQTQYF.

The DNA of the CDR3 is TGTGCCAGCAGCGTAGGGGTCGAGGGGTACACTGAAGCTTTCTTT. This encodes CASSVGVEGYTEAFF. The chain joins TRBV9 to TRBJ1-1, with a possible D match to TRBD1 (5 bases). Between the trimmed V and J ends, which lost 0 bases and 3 bases, there was a span of 12 bases. The CDR3 totals 15 residues. Per the germline V gene, CDR1 is SGDLS and CDR2 is YYNGEE.

This chain uses TRBV11-3 with TRBJ2-3; possible D gene TRBD2, 5 bases. Germline assignment: CDR1 SGHNT and CDR2 YENEEA. Trimming removed 1 base at V and 6 bases at J, with 11 bases between. This CDR3 is built from 14 residues. The CDR3 DNA reads as TGTGCCAGCAGCTTAGGAGGGCCCTTGGATACGCAGTATTTT. Protein product: CASSLGGPLDTQYF. Together with reference TRBV11-3 and TRBJ2-3, the CDR3 gives the full variable domain: EAGVVQSPRYKIIEKKQPVAFWCNPISGHNTLYWYLQNLGQGPELLIRYENEEAVDDSQLPKDRFSAERLKGVDSTLKIQPAELGDSAVYLCASSLGGPLDTQYFGPGTRLTVL.

The chain links TRBV7-9 to TRBJ2-1, with D possibly being TRBD2 (5 bases). The ends were cut back, 1 base at V and 1 base at J, with 8 bases in the middle. Germline V gene sequence: CDR1 SEHNR, CDR2 FQNEAQ (reference sequence). This CDR3 contains 15 residues. In DNA, the CDR3 is TGTGCCAGCAGCTTAGGCCTAGCATCCTACAATGAGCAGTTCTTC. Translated, it gives CASSLGLASYNEQFF.

There are a few counts of this clone. CDR3 DNA sequence: TGTGCCAGCAGTTACTCGAGCAGGGGCACTGAAGCTTTCTTT. It specifies CASSYSSRGTEAFF. The chain combines TRBV6-6 with TRBJ1-1; D might be TRBD1 (6 bases). The CDR3 spans 14 residues. CDR1 MNHNY and CDR2 SVGAGI come from the germline V gene (reference sequence). The V and J ends lost 0 bases and 4 bases respectively, with 9 bases between them.

J is TRBJ1-5 and V is TRBV19, with D unresolved. This CDR3 is 14 amino acids long. In germline, CDR1 is LNHDA, CDR2 SQIVND (reference sequence). The ends were cut back, 3 bases at V and 3 bases at J, with 9 bases in the middle. CDR3 sequence: CASSILGPNQPQHF. The CDR3 bases are TGTGCCAGTAGTATCTTAGGGCCCAATCAGCCCCAGCATTTT.

This clone was counted a single time. The genes are TRBV2 and TRBJ1-5; no reliable D call. The V end was cut by 4 bases, the J end by 10 bases, with 14 bases between. This CDR3 spans 13 amino acids. Germline assignment: CDR1 SNHLY and CDR2 FYNNEI. The CDR3 loop is CASSGGGLVPQHF. As DNA, the CDR3 is TGTGCCAGCAGTGGAGGAGGACTCGTTCCCCAGCATTTT.

This clone counts as medium-sized. V gene TRBV2 combines with J gene TRBJ2-7; the match to TRBD2 covers 11 bases. The CDR3 runs to 15 residues. V dropped 6 bases and J dropped 3; count of bases not matched to a gene: 7. Germline CDR1 and CDR2: SNHLY and FYNNEI. CDR3 region: CASSRTSGFFYEQYF. CDR3 sequence (DNA): TGTGCCAGCAGCCGGACTAGCGGGTTTTTCTACGAGCAGTACTTC.

The chain is built from TRBV10-2 and TRBJ2-1, with unresolved D. CDR3 size: 12 residues. Germline-derived CDR1 and CDR2 are WSHSY and SAAADI. V was cut by 5 bases and J by 6 bases, with 8 bases left in between. CDR3 nucleotides: TGCGCCAGCAGTTTGGTCTCCAATGAGCAGTTCTTC. Protein product: CASSLVSNEQFF.

V and J are TRBV11-3 and TRBJ2-7, with D perhaps assigned TRBD1 or TRBD2 (5 bases each). Trimming left V 6 bases short and J 0 bases short, with 12 bases between. The V gene's germline CDR1 is SGHNT and CDR2 YENEEA. CDR3 size: 14 residues. Written as DNA, the CDR3 is TGTGCCAGCAGTTCCGAGGGGACCTCCTACGAGCAGTACTTC. This translates into CASSSEGTSYEQYF.

This chain links TRBV6-1 with TRBJ2-7, with 7 positions matching TRBD1. The CDR3 has 13 residues. Germline values: CDR1 MNHNS, CDR2 SASEGT. The J segment lost 2 bases and the V segment lost 6 bases, leaving 4 bases of the junction unmatched. The CDR3 protein is CASRGQTAYEQYF. The CDR3 bases are TGTGCCAGCAGGGGACAGACCGCCTACGAGCAGTACTTC.